These 8 T cell receptor beta chains share one sample of origin, sequenced in a study of OX40 agonist ivuxolimab in advanced cancers. The data were produced by immunoSEQ multiplex PCR, yet TCRdb's version contains in-frame clones alone and is incomplete. The data contain 40,000 or so clones, 86% of them singletons. The source material was CD4+ or CD8+ T cells sorted from blood, sampled in a trial of the OX40 agonist ivuxolimab. The receptors come from an adult with an advanced solid tumor such as melanoma, head and neck, liver or kidney cancer.

The rearrangement joins TRBV19 to TRBJ2-2, with 9 bases identical to TRBD1. This CDR3 spans 16 amino acids. The V and J ends lost 3 bases and 6 bases, in that order; junction bases with no gene match: 8. The germline V gene encodes CDR1 LNHDA and CDR2 SQIVND (reference sequence). This chain's CDR3 is CASSIPDRGWAGELFF. In nucleotides, the CDR3 is TGTGCCAGTAGTATTCCGGACAGGGGCTGGGCCGGGGAGCTGTTTTTT.

This clone showed up just once. The J gene is TRBJ2-7, the V gene TRBV5-8, with D uncertain. The CDR3 spans 15 residues. Germline CDR1 SGHTS, CDR2 YDEGEE. V shed 4 bases and J shed 0 bases, with 14 bases lying between them. This CDR3 reads CASSPRGTSSYEQYF. The CDR3 DNA is TGTGCCAGCAGCCCCCGTGGAACAAGCTCCTACGAGCAGTACTTC.

The genes are TRBV9 and TRBJ1-2; 11 nucleotides line up with TRBD1. Trimming removed 0 bases from V and 1 base from J; junction bases left unmatched: 8. CDR3 length equals 18 residues. CDR1 is SGDLS, CDR2 YYNGEE, per germline. CDR3 sequence reads: CASSVEGTGGSGNYGYTF. The CDR3 DNA sequence: TGTGCCAGCAGCGTAGAGGGGACAGGGGGTTCGGGTAACTATGGCTACACCTTC. The entire variable domain, with the rest obtained from reference TRBV9 and TRBJ1-2, is as follows: DSGVTQTPKHLITATGQRVTLRCSPRSGDLSVYWYQQSLDQGLQFLIQYYNGEERAKGNILERFSAQQFPDLHSELNLSSLELGDSALYFCASSVEGTGGSGNYGYTFGSGTRLTVV.

The V gene is TRBV7-9, the J gene TRBJ1-2; D remains ambiguous. V lost 1 base and J lost 6, with 15 bases in between. CDR3 length: 15 residues. The germline CDR1 and CDR2 sequences are SEHNR and FQNEAQ (reference sequence). For the CDR3, the DNA is TGTGCCAGCAGCTTAGGGGTCTCAGGTACCGATGGCTACACCTTC. Translated: CASSLGVSGTDGYTF.

This clone was observed once. The V gene is TRBV5-6, the J gene TRBJ2-1; D not resolved. V was clipped by 8 bases and J by 11 bases, with 8 bases between them. Germline V gene data show CDR1 as SGHDT and CDR2 as YYEEEE. This CDR3 has 9 amino acids. CDR3 DNA sequence: TGTGCCAGTGGAAATAAGCAGTTCTTC. Protein product: CASGNKQFF.

The chain employs TRBV5-6 and TRBJ2-7; 7 bases map to TRBD2. Unmatched junction bases numbered 9, after V lost 2 bases and J lost 4 bases. CDR1 is SGHDT and CDR2 is YYEEEE in the germline V gene. The CDR3 is 15 residues long. The CDR3 nucleotides are TGTGCCAGCAGCTTTCTCGAGTCAGCGGGATACGAGCAGTACTTC. It encodes CASSFLESAGYEQYF. Full variable domain (rest looked up from reference TRBV5-6 and TRBJ2-7): DAGVTQSPTHLIKTRGQQVTLRCSPKSGHDTVSWYQQALGQGPQFIFQYYEEEERQRGNFPDRFSGHQFPNYSSELNVNALLLGDSALYLCASSFLESAGYEQYFGPGTRLTVT.

The chain carries TRBV4-3 and TRBJ2-1; tentative D call: TRBD2 (6 bases). The V end was cut by 4 bases, the J end by 0 bases, with 16 bases between. Looked up from germline, CDR1 is LGHNA and CDR2 is YSLEER. CDR3 length equals 17 residues. The CDR3 DNA reads TGCGCCAGCAGCCTCCTGCGGGGAGGTCGCTCCTACAATGAGCAGTTCTTC. It translates to CASSLLRGGRSYNEQFF.

This rearrangement joins TRBV9 to TRBJ2-5; D gene ambiguous. The CDR3 covers 16 residues. Trimming shortened V by 3 bases and J by 7 bases, and 22 bases separated the two germline ends. The germline V gene has CDR1 SGDLS and CDR2 YYNGEE. The CDR3 sequence is CASSAQEIINPRTQYF. The CDR3 DNA reads TGTGCCAGCAGCGCTCAGGAGATAATCAACCCCAGGACCCAGTACTTC.